This TCR beta chain was found in a study of control samples from healthy donors and cancer patients. TCRdb's copy holds only in-frame clones and misses some; the assay was immunoSEQ multiplex PCR. The sample holds roughly 220,000 clones, roughly 94% seen once. Trimming left V 0 bases short and J 5 bases short, with 13 bases between. Per the germline V gene, CDR1 is LNHNV and CDR2 is YYDKDF (reference sequence). This CDR3 spans 15 amino acids. This clonotype was sampled from a man aged 50-59 years in good health. The sequencing sample was made of blood. The chain recombines TRBV15 with TRBJ2-5; no clear D gene. The CDR3 region is CATSRDQSVGETQYF. In DNA form, the CDR3 reads TGTGCCACCAGCAGAGATCAATCGGTTGGGGAGACCCAGTACTTC.